This TCR beta chain was obtained from a study of radiotherapy plus CTLA-4 blockade in lung cancer. Study summary: An objective response was seen in roughly a sixth of patients, and disease control in about 31%. Study results and limitations: Radiotherapy with ipilimumab was followed by blood expansion of tumor-derived clones. Together with interferon-beta, which increased in serum after radiation, early dynamic changes in blood T cell clones were reportedly the best predictors of response.

Measured with immunoSEQ multiplex PCR; TCRdb has only the in-frame clones, and not every one. The data hold roughly 50,000 clones, with more than 65% observed a single time. A note on this clone: Its antigen is currently unknown.

Focal radiation and CTLA-4 blockade (ipilimumab) were tested in chemo-refractory metastatic non-small-cell lung cancer patients. There are 15 residues in the CDR3. Germline CDR1 SGHAT, CDR2 FQNNGV. Sequenced material: peripheral blood, taken from a patient treated with radiotherapy plus ipilimumab. The receptor was isolated from a human donor with non-small cell lung cancer who had a partial response to radiotherapy plus ipilimumab. This chain links TRBV11-2 with TRBJ2-5, with D possibly matching TRBD2 (5 bases). The better agreement between TRBJ2-7 and the DNA end casts doubt on the J call. The CDR3 spells CASSLAINSEGEQYF. The CDR3 DNA is TGTGCCAGCAGCTTAGCCATTAACTCCGAGGGCGAGCAGTACTTC.